Listed below are T cell receptor beta chains from one sample, sequenced in a study of immune evolution from preneoplasia to lung adenocarcinoma. Sequenced by immunoSEQ multiplex PCR; TCRdb stores in-frame clones only, minus some. The sample holds approximately 9,500 clones, around 78% seen once. The sequenced material came from FFPE minimally invasive lung adenocarcinoma tissue. The receptors here all came from a person aged 70 to 85 with lung adenocarcinoma. Both conserved end residues are part of each CDR3.

>TRBV7-6|TRBJ2-7
CASGTASYEQYF
>TRBV4-1|TRBJ2-1
CASSQPGGGSGSNEQFF
>TRBV6-4|TRBJ2-3
CASSGASTDTQYF
>TRBV6-6|TRBJ2-6
CASIGASGANVLTF
>TRBV11-2|TRBJ1-2
CASSFSDGGYGYTF
>TRBV6-1|TRBJ2-7
CASSEEGTGAFEQYF
>TRBV18|TRBJ1-2
CASSPPSGQFGGNGYTF
>TRBV5-1|TRBJ1-4
CASSPDPRPFQTNEKLFF
>TRBV5-1|TRBJ1-3
CASSPRGLLGNTIYF
>TRBV4-1|TRBJ2-5
CDTPQGGTQGLWETQYF
>TRBV5-6|TRBJ1-2
CASSFAGGFYGYTF
>TRBV9|TRBJ2-7
CASSRDSGYEQYF
>TRBV6-5|TRBJ1-1
CAIQLNTEAFF
>TRBV5-4|TRBJ1-1
CASSFSLNTEAFF
>TRBV11-2|TRBJ1-1
CASSLTGIAFF
>TRBV5-6|TRBJ2-2
CASSFDGYTGELFF
>TRBV14|TRBJ1-1
CASSLIQNTEAFF
>TRBV6-5|TRBJ2-2
CASISTSGITGELFF
>TRBV15|TRBJ2-5
CATSRDASGSETQYF
>TRBV9|TRBJ1-2
CASSSQYGYTF
>TRBV2|TRBJ1-4
CASSDPLWMEEKLFF
>TRBV10-2|TRBJ1-2
CASSESGRGASYTF
>TRBV5-1|TRBJ2-3
CASSSGWGEFNTDTQYF
>TRBV2|TRBJ2-3
CASRRDYTDTQYF
>TRBV30|TRBJ1-5
CAWSRRDRANQPQHF
>TRBV7-9|TRBJ2-5
CASVILQETQYF
>TRBV6-1|TRBJ2-2
CASSFRGNTGELFF
>TRBV6-6|TRBJ1-1
CASRCTGGPEAFF
>TRBV9|TRBJ2-7
CASSARGIPADEQYF
>TRBV14|TRBJ1-2
CASSLNTERGYTF
>TRBV19|TRBJ1-4
CASSNPPGGEKLFF
>TRBV5-5|TRBJ2-3
CASTLNGIHTDTQYF
>TRBV6-1|TRBJ1-5
CASSERGGGSQPQHF
>TRBV7-3|TRBJ2-1
CASSLQPGQVNEQFF
>TRBV19|TRBJ1-5
CASSSIGPLEPQHF
>TRBV4-1|TRBJ1-1
CASSHPQLVTEAFF
>TRBV10-1|TRBJ2-2
CASSDRDPNTGELFF
>TRBV6-5|TRBJ1-5
CASGWTGNQPQHF
>TRBV14|TRBJ2-1
CASSQGPSAEQFF
>TRBV2|TRBJ1-4
CASSGQGTEKLFF
>TRBV7-2|TRBJ2-7
CASSLGPGGVGYEQYF
>TRBV28|TRBJ1-3
CASSGVNSGNTIYF
>TRBV10-1|TRBJ2-3
CASSRAEGDTDTQYF
>TRBV7-9|TRBJ1-1
CASSLGGAPNTEAFF
>TRBV7-9|TRBJ1-1
CASSLAQATLSGAFF
>TRBV10-3|TRBJ2-5
CAISELTDKETQYF
>TRBV6-5|TRBJ1-1
CASSYVQGNTEAFF
>TRBV11-2|TRBJ1-6
CASAEDRGLFHF
>TRBV30|TRBJ2-1
CAWSVWDGDNEQFF
>TRBV6-6|TRBJ2-5
CASRARQQGFRETQYF
>TRBV7-3|TRBJ1-4
CASSPGVRPNEKLFF
>TRBV28|TRBJ1-4
CASSFQGGNEKLFF
>TRBV30|TRBJ1-2
CAWSRKAQYYGYTF
>TRBV27|TRBJ2-2
CASSSGQGSGELFF
>TRBV19|TRBJ2-7
CASSMYMGYEQYF
>TRBV27|TRBJ2-7
CASSPTGGQQYF
>TRBV7-2|TRBJ2-3
CASSVQAAGWVDTQYF